The clone carrying this T cell receptor beta chain turned up a few times. Antigen: not known. Expressed TCRB transcripts were sequenced after all isolated RNA was converted to cDNA. Only in-frame clones appear in the TCRdb table, and some are missing; sequencing was by immunoSEQ multiplex PCR. The table includes 500,000 to 700,000 clones, roughly a sixth detected once. The data stem from a study of beta chain features in type 1 diabetes. Points from the study as a whole: Researchers reported that naive, central memory and Treg TCRB repertoires appeared more similar in patients than in healthy donors. Type 1 diabetes patients had TCRB CDR3s that were shorter (moderately but significantly so) in all four CD4+ subsets. Diminished insertions and augmented deletions at VDJ junctions characterized type 1 diabetes patients.

CDR1 and CDR2 (germline): LNHNV, YYDKDF (reference sequence). Trimming cost V 3 bases and J 2 bases, with 11 bases left between them. This CDR3 comprises 14 residues. The chain has TRBV15 and TRBJ2-7; D unclear. The receptor comes from a young man in good health. The sample was naive CD4+ T cells from blood. CDR3 bases: TGTGCCACCAGCAGTCGAGCGAGTACCTACGAGCAGTACTTC. It translates to CATSSRASTYEQYF.